This paragraph reports one T cell receptor (beta chain). Its antigen is still unknown. One junction end does not reproduce the germline sequence, and a read error may be involved. The sample belongs to a study of blood T cells in healthy people across ages. General study findings and limits: Older age coincided with a roughly linear decline in TCR beta diversity per million T cells. PBMCs were not sorted, which prevented a conclusive comparison of naive versus antigen-experienced cells.

The CDR3 is 16 amino acids. In germline, CDR1 is LGHNA, CDR2 YNFKEQ. The authors ran a second PCR of about 7 to 11 cycles using a sample-barcoded 5' primer and a J-beta primer mix. Every single cDNA molecule received a tag from a template-switch adaptor with 12 random nucleotides. MiXCR, applied by TCRdb to the 5' RACE reads, yields one record per CDR3 protein. The sample contains 550,000 to 700,000 distinct CDR3 sequences, about 26% of which appear only once. V usage is TRBV4-2 and J usage is TRBJ1-4; D is perhaps TRBD1 (5 bases). Specimen: blood. The sequence derives from a woman between 65 and 79 years old in good health. The CDR3 DNA reads as TGTGCCAGCAGCCAAGATCTGGGTCAGGGACTCGAAAAACTGATTTTT. Amino acids: CASSQDLGQGLEKLIF.